This TCR beta chain originates from a study of blood T cell repertoires in COVID-19. At the level of the study: Researchers got acute and convalescent COVID-19 samples from the United States, Italy and Spain.

Measured with immunoSEQ multiplex PCR; TCRdb has only the in-frame clones, and not every one. The sample includes about 230,000 clones, more than 65% of them seen just once. CDR1 and CDR2 (germline): SNHLY, FYNNEI. This CDR3 spans 15 amino acids. V lost 7 bases, J lost 1 base, and 8 bases stayed unmatched. The chain is built from TRBV2 and TRBJ2-3; 7 bases agree with TRBD2. The receptor's source is a woman aged 40 to 55 who had recovered from COVID-19. Sequencing used peripheral blood. The CDR3 is CASMGRTSGTDTQYF. CDR3 DNA sequence: TGTGCCAGCATGGGAAGAACTAGCGGCACAGATACGCAGTATTTT.